These 31 T cell receptor beta chains were sequenced from one sample in a study of cytomegalovirus exposure and HLA in healthy donors (dated by TCRdb to between 2016 and 2019). The library was obtained by the immunoSEQ multiplex PCR assay. The multiplex PCR relied on a mix of 60 forward primers for TCR Vbeta segments and 13 reverse primers for TCR Jbeta segments. TCRdb mirrors the immuneACCESS table, restricted to in-frame sequences. Some clones are absent from its copies; in checked studies, under half trace to an unresolved V gene, and the reason for the others is unknown. In this sample the table shows around 140,000 clones, just under 85% of which occur a single time. The ten largest clones add up to roughly 10% of the sample. The sample taken for sequencing was PBMCs. These receptors were taken from a woman aged 55-69 years in good health and CMV-seropositive.

This chain connects TRBV5-1 to TRBJ2-5; D possibly corresponds to TRBD1 (6 bases). The CDR3 is 14 amino acids. The V end lost 3 bases, the J end lost 5 bases, and 14 bases lay between the germline ends. Germline V gene sequence: CDR1 SGHRS, CDR2 YFSETQ. The CDR3 is CASSSDRPRETQYF. For the CDR3, the DNA is TGCGCCAGCAGCTCTGACAGGCCAAGGGAGACCCAGTACTTC.

This clone was seen once. The chain recombines TRBV27 with TRBJ2-7, with 7 bases aligning to TRBD1. Trimming took 8 bases from V and 6 from J; bases not matched to a gene: 7. The germline V gene has CDR1 MNHEY and CDR2 SMNVEV (reference sequence). CDR3 length: 12 residues. DNA of the CDR3: TGTGCCAGCTGGAAACAGGGGAGCGAGCAGTACTTC. Protein: CASWKQGSEQYF.

This clone was seen a few times. The chain uses TRBV5-4 and TRBJ1-4; D is ambiguous. Looked up from germline, CDR1 is SGHNT and CDR2 is YYREEE (reference sequence). The CDR3 length is 15 residues. Trimming removed 4 bases from V and 5 bases from J, with 15 bases in between. CDR3 amino acids: CASSPLPAVNEKLFF. The DNA for the CDR3 is TGTGCCAGCAGCCCCCTCCCTGCAGTCAATGAAAAACTGTTTTTT.

V usage is TRBV25-1 and J usage is TRBJ1-1; no reliable D call. From germline, CDR1 is MGHDK and CDR2 SYGVNS. Trimming stripped 6 bases from V and 7 bases from J, with 9 bases between. The CDR3 spans 11 residues. The CDR3 nucleotides read TGTGCCAGCAGAAGAACATTTGAAGCTTTCTTT. It is translated as CASRRTFEAFF.

About this clone: Germline is not matched at one junction end, which may reflect a read error. The V call is TRBV7-7, the J call TRBJ2-7; TRBD1 agrees at 9 bases. The CDR3 is made up of 13 amino acids. Looked up from germline, CDR1 is SSHAT and CDR2 is FNYEAQ (reference sequence). CDR3 nucleotide sequence: TGTGCTAGCAGTACGGGACAGGGTTCCGAGCAGTACTTC. Residues: CASSTGQGSEQYF.

The J gene is TRBJ1-6, the V gene TRBV7-9; 7 bases are shared with TRBD1. J was trimmed by 9 bases and V by 5 bases; bases with no gene match: 10. The V gene's germline CDR1 is SEHNR and CDR2 FQNEAQ (reference sequence). The CDR3 totals 15 residues. For the CDR3, the DNA is TGTGCCAGCAGCCTAGGGGACAGCACTTCTTCACCCCTCCACTTT. This translates into CASSLGDSTSSPLHF.

The count of this clone is one. This chain connects TRBV7-2 to TRBJ2-3; D is uncertain. Deletions cut 2 bases from V and 6 bases from J, with 15 bases between. Germline V gene lookup returns CDR1 SGHTA and CDR2 FQGNSA. The CDR3 is 15 amino acids. The CDR3 sequence: CASSLSDRVSDTQYF. CDR3 nucleotide sequence: TGTGCCAGCAGCTTATCAGATCGGGTGTCGGATACGCAGTATTTT.

This clone has just a few counts. The chain carries TRBV9 and TRBJ2-5, with D hard to call. V was trimmed by 0 bases and J by 3 bases, leaving 3 bases between them. The CDR3 has 12 residues. Germline assignment: CDR1 SGDLS and CDR2 YYNGEE. The CDR3 nucleotides are TGTGCCAGCAGCGTAGCGGAAGAGACCCAGTACTTC. Translated: CASSVAEETQYF.

The chain combines TRBV10-3 with TRBJ1-2, with D possibly being TRBD1 (6 bases). Germline V gene sequence: CDR1 ENHRY, CDR2 SYGVKD. The V gene lost 5 bases and the J gene lost 6 bases, with 10 bases spanning the gap. The CDR3 covers 12 residues. The CDR3 DNA sequence: TGTGCCATCAGTAGGGGGAGGGATGGCTACACCTTC. Its translation is CAISRGRDGYTF.

This clone is large by share. The gene calls are TRBV2 and TRBJ2-1, with TRBD2 as a possible D gene (6 bases). The germline CDR1 and CDR2 sequences are SNHLY and FYNNEI. There are 15 residues in the CDR3. Trimming cost V 3 bases and J 4 bases, with 13 bases left between them. CDR3 region: CASSDGGWTYNEQFF. The CDR3 DNA sequence: TGTGCCAGCAGTGATGGAGGGTGGACATACAATGAGCAGTTCTTC.

The chain employs TRBV4-3 and TRBJ1-5; 11 positions agree with TRBD1. The CDR3 sequence is 15 residues long. The V gene end was trimmed by 3 bases and the J gene end by 6 bases; junction bases not matched to a gene: 4. CDR1 is LGHNA, CDR2 YSLEER, per germline. The CDR3 DNA reads as TGCGCCAGCAGCCAGGGGACAGGGGGGAGTCAGCCCCAGCATTTT. The encoded protein is CASSQGTGGSQPQHF.

The chain links TRBV18 to TRBJ1-2; 9 bases fit TRBD1. Germline V gives CDR1 KGHSH, CDR2 LQKENI. V lost 6 bases, J lost 7 bases, and 3 bases stayed unmatched. This CDR3 region has 12 residues. In DNA, the CDR3 is TGTGCCAGCTCCGGGACAGGGTCTGGCTACACCTTC. It yields the protein CASSGTGSGYTF.

The chain is built from TRBV2 and TRBJ1-2; D gene unclear. Trimming removed 4 bases at V and 8 bases at J, with 11 bases between. This CDR3 has 12 residues. CDR1 is SNHLY and CDR2 is FYNNEI in the germline V gene. The CDR3 DNA reads TGTGCCAGCAGTGTCGCCCCACGGGGCTACACCTTC. Its protein product is CASSVAPRGYTF.

CDR3 sequence reads: CASRGQADSNQPQHF. The CDR3 region has the DNA TGTGCCAGCAGGGGACAGGCCGATAGCAATCAGCCCCAGCATTTT. The chain links TRBV27 to TRBJ1-5, with 8 bases fitting TRBD1. Per the germline V gene, CDR1 is MNHEY and CDR2 is SMNVEV (reference sequence). Trimming removed 6 bases from V and 0 bases from J; junction bases left unmatched: 4. The CDR3 contains 15 residues.

The rearrangement links TRBV6-5 to TRBJ1-2; D is ambiguous. Trimming left V 5 bases short and J 5 bases short, with 6 bases between. The CDR3 is 11 residues long. The germline gives CDR1 MNHEY, CDR2 SVGAGI. This CDR3 reads CASSNSYGYTF. The CDR3 bases are TGTGCCAGCAGTAATAGTTATGGCTACACCTTC.

The V call is TRBV7-9, the J call TRBJ2-1; D might be TRBD1 (6 bases). There are 14 residues in the CDR3. The V gene's germline CDR1 is SEHNR and CDR2 FQNEAQ (reference sequence). Trimming pared 6 bases from V and 2 bases from J, leaving 11 bases between. CDR3 sequence: CASRTGGPYNEQFF. As DNA, the CDR3 is TGTGCCAGCAGGACAGGCGGGCCCTACAATGAGCAGTTCTTC. Combining the CDR3 with reference TRBV7-9 and TRBJ2-1 gives the whole variable domain DTGVSQNPRHKITKRGQNVTFRCDPISEHNRLYWYRQTLGQGPEFLTYFQNEAQLEKSRLLSDRFSAERPKGSFSTLEIQRTEQGDSAMYLCASRTGGPYNEQFFGPGTRLTVL.

The chain couples TRBV30 to TRBJ2-7; 13 bases agree with TRBD2. CDR1 is GTSNPN, CDR2 SVGIG, per germline (reference sequence). The CDR3 totals 16 residues. J was trimmed by 6 bases and V by 4 bases; bases with no gene match: 12. In DNA, the CDR3 is TGTGCCTGGAAACTAGCGGGAGGGTACGGCCTCGGCGAGCAGTACTTC. Translated, it gives CAWKLAGGYGLGEQYF.

The chain combines TRBV7-2 with TRBJ2-4; 8 bases match TRBD2. CDR3 length: 15 residues. V gave up 2 bases and J gave up 2 bases; unmatched junction bases: 2. The germline gives CDR1 SGHTA, CDR2 FQGNSA. CDR3 amino acids: CASSLPGGPKNIQYF. CDR3 sequence (DNA): TGTGCCAGCAGCTTACCGGGAGGGCCCAAAAACATTCAGTACTTC.

The sample holds one count of this clone. This chain links TRBV27 with TRBJ2-7, with D maybe TRBD1 (5 bases). V lost 6 bases and J lost 2, with 14 bases in between. The germline CDR1 and CDR2 sequences are MNHEY and SMNVEV (reference sequence). The CDR3 covers 14 residues. The CDR3 sequence is CASSPTDRTYEQYF. The CDR3 DNA is TGTGCCAGCAGCCCCACCGACAGAACCTACGAGCAGTACTTC.

The chain has TRBV30 and TRBJ1-1; no firm D call. The CDR3 sequence is 13 residues long. Germline CDR1 and CDR2: GTSNPN and SVGIG (reference sequence). V lost 8 bases and J 4 bases, leaving 17 bases between the germline ends. The CDR3 region has the DNA TGTGCCGGGGAGAAGGGTTTCAGCACTGAAGCTTTCTTT. Translating gives CAGEKGFSTEAFF. Drawing the rest from reference TRBV30 and TRBJ1-1, the complete variable domain is SQTIHQWPATLVQPVGSPLSLECTVEGTSNPNLYWYRQAAGRGLQLLFYSVGIGQISSEVPQNLSASRPQDRQFILSSKKLLLSDSGFYLCAGEKGFSTEAFFGQGTRLTVV.

The chain combines TRBV5-4 with TRBJ2-3; possible D gene TRBD2, 6 bases. The CDR3 spans 15 residues. Germline CDR1 SGHNT, CDR2 YYREEE (reference sequence). The ends were cut back, 0 bases at V and 1 base at J, with 9 bases in the middle. The CDR3 protein is CASSLAAGRTDTQYF. The DNA of the CDR3 is TGTGCCAGCAGCTTGGCTGCGGGGCGCACAGATACGCAGTATTTT.

The V gene is TRBV5-8, the J gene TRBJ1-4; D may be TRBD1 (5 bases). CDR3 length: 14 amino acids. Germline assignment: CDR1 SGHTS and CDR2 YDEGEE. The ends were cut back, 5 bases at V and 10 bases at J, with 18 bases in the middle. The CDR3 reads CASRRGPGWAKLFF. Here the CDR3 DNA reads TGTGCCAGCAGGCGTGGACCAGGGTGGGCAAAACTGTTTTTT.

A few counts support this clone. J is TRBJ2-7 and V is TRBV11-3; the D is unclear. The CDR3 is 16 residues long. The V end lost 0 bases, the J end lost 3 bases, and 15 bases lay between the germline ends. From germline, CDR1 is SGHNT and CDR2 YENEEA. CDR3 in DNA: TGTGCCAGCAGCTTAGATGGGCAGAGAATCTTCTACGAGCAGTACTTC. This sequence encodes CASSLDGQRIFYEQYF.

The chain uses TRBV28 and TRBJ2-5, with a possible D match to TRBD2 (5 bases). The V gene lost 5 bases and the J gene lost 2 bases, with 9 bases spanning the gap. Germline lookup yields CDR1 MDHEN and CDR2 SYDVKM. The CDR3 runs 13 residues. CDR3 nucleotides: TGTGCCAGCAGTATAACGGGGCAAGAGACCCAGTACTTC. Translating gives CASSITGQETQYF.

In this sample, this clone turned up once. The V call is TRBV9, the J call TRBJ2-2; D perhaps matches TRBD2 (5 bases). The germline V gene encodes CDR1 SGDLS and CDR2 YYNGEE. This CDR3 is 16 amino acids long. V was trimmed by 3 bases and J by 0 bases, leaving 12 bases between them. For the CDR3, the DNA is TGTGCCAGCAGCGAAAGAGCGGACTCGAACACCGGGGAGCTGTTTTTT. It codes for CASSERADSNTGELFF. The full variable domain, rest sourced from reference TRBV9 and TRBJ2-2, is DSGVTQTPKHLITATGQRVTLRCSPRSGDLSVYWYQQSLDQGLQFLIQYYNGEERAKGNILERFSAQQFPDLHSELNLSSLELGDSALYFCASSERADSNTGELFFGEGSRLTVL.

This clone was seen a few times. The J gene is TRBJ1-2, the V gene TRBV5-1; no clear D. The CDR3 spans 13 residues. Trimming took off 0 bases at V and 0 bases at J, with 3 bases between the two ends. Germline lookup yields CDR1 SGHRS and CDR2 YFSETQ. CDR3 DNA: TGCGCCAGCAGCTTGGCTCCTAACTATGGCTACACCTTC. The encoded protein is CASSLAPNYGYTF. The full variable domain, with the rest looked up from reference TRBV5-1 and TRBJ1-2, is KAGVTQTPRYLIKTRGQQVTLSCSPISGHRSVSWYQQTPGQGLQFLFEYFSETQRNKGNFPGRFSGRQFSNSRSEMNVSTLELGDSALYLCASSLAPNYGYTFGSGTRLTVV.

This chain uses TRBV5-1 with TRBJ2-2, with unresolved D. The ends were cut back, 1 base at V and 5 bases at J, with 3 bases in the middle. This CDR3 has 12 residues. The germline V gene encodes CDR1 SGHRS and CDR2 YFSETQ. CDR3 sequence: CASSLLTGELFF. The CDR3 bases are TGCGCCAGCAGCTTGCTTACCGGGGAGCTGTTTTTT.

This sequence joins TRBV4-2 and TRBJ2-5, with unresolved D. Germline V gives CDR1 LGHNA, CDR2 YNFKEQ. This CDR3 contains 15 residues. Trimming shortened V by 0 bases and J by 5 bases, and 13 bases separated the two germline ends. As DNA, the CDR3 is TGTGCCAGCAGCCAAGATAGGCGGTCTTGGGAGACCCAGTACTTC. Encoded protein: CASSQDRRSWETQYF.

The chain joins TRBV18 to TRBJ2-5; D may be TRBD1 (6 bases). From germline, CDR1 is KGHSH and CDR2 LQKENI. The V and J ends lost 3 bases and 0 bases respectively, with 17 bases between them. CDR3 length: 17 residues. The CDR3 sequence is CASSPARGGWYQETQYF. CDR3 nucleotides: TGTGCCAGCTCACCGGCCAGGGGTGGTTGGTACCAAGAGACCCAGTACTTC.

The chain combines TRBV7-3 with TRBJ2-1; 10 bases agree with TRBD2. V lost 5 bases to trimming and J lost 8 bases; unmatched junction nucleotides: 9. CDR1 and CDR2 (germline): SGHTA, FQGTGA. The CDR3 extends over 15 amino acids. This CDR3 reads CASSTLAGARDEQFF. CDR3 DNA: TGTGCCAGCAGCACCCTAGCGGGAGCACGGGATGAGCAGTTCTTC.

For this clone: Germline and junction disagree at one end, which may indicate a read error. The chain uses TRBV5-4 and TRBJ2-3, with TRBD2 identical over 7 bases. Germline V CDR1 and CDR2: SGHNT, YYREEE (reference sequence). This CDR3 contains 14 residues. In nucleotides, the CDR3 is TGTGCCAGCAGCCCGTCGACTAGCAGAGATACGCAGTATTTT. Translated: CASSPSTSRDTQYF.